This T cell receptor (beta chain) was recorded in a study of T cells in Graves' hyperthyroidism and ophthalmopathy. Points from the study as a whole: Stable hyperthyroidism was separated from ophthalmopathy by a model based on 13 V-J features.

TCR beta CDR3 sequences were amplified from RNA transcripts. The TCR CDR3 first-round RT-PCR relied on the HTBI primer set. MiXCR, applied by TCRdb to the multiplex PCR reads, yields one record per CDR3 protein. The repertoire holds approximately 640,000 distinct CDR3 sequences, 15% to 20% seen once, with around 4% in the top ten. Uncontrolled infection, other autoimmune disease, pregnancy or lactation barred patients from enrollment. This clonotype was picked up many times. Its antigen is currently unknown. This CDR3 has 14 amino acids. Trimming cost V 5 bases and J 2 bases, with 9 bases left between them.

Sequenced: blood. This TCR derives from a woman aged 30 to 39 with Graves' hyperthyroidism. The chain recombines TRBV12-3 or TRBV12-4 with TRBJ2-2; no definite D call. The CDR3 DNA reads TGTGCCAGCAGTCTATTCTCTAACACCGGGGAGCTGTTTTTT. Its translation: CASSLFSNTGELFF.